This T cell receptor beta chain was observed in a study of identifying expanded T cells in peripheral blood. There are 13 residues in the CDR3. V lost 5 bases to trimming and J lost 5 bases; unmatched junction nucleotides: 3. Germline V CDR1 and CDR2: SGHTA, FQGNSA. Comments on this clone: The sample has other DNA sequences that encode this CDR3 too.

Sequencing was performed with immunoSEQ multiplex PCR; in TCRdb, only in-frame clones are kept and a portion is missing. The repertoire holds 95,000 to 150,000 clones, with approximately 80% as singletons. This clonotype was sampled from a person between 18 and 69 years old in good health. Sequenced sample: blood. The V and J genes are TRBV7-2 and TRBJ1-5; 7 bases agree with TRBD1. CDR3 residues: CASSLRGDQPQHF. In nucleotides, the CDR3 is TGTGCCAGCAGCCTCAGGGGGGATCAGCCCCAGCATTTT.